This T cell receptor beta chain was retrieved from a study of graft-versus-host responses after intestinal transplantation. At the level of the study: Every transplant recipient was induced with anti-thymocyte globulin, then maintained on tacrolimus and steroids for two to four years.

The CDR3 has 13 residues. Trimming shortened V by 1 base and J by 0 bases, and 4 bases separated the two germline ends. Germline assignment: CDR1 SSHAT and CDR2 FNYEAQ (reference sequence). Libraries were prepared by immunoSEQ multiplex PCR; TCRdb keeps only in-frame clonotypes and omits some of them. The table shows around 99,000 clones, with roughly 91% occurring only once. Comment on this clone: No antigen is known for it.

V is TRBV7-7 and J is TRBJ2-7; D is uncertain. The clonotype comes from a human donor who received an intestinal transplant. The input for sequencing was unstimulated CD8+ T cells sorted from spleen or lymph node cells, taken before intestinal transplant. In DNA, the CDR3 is TGTGCCAGCAGCTTAGGACACTCCTACGAGCAGTACTTC. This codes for CASSLGHSYEQYF.